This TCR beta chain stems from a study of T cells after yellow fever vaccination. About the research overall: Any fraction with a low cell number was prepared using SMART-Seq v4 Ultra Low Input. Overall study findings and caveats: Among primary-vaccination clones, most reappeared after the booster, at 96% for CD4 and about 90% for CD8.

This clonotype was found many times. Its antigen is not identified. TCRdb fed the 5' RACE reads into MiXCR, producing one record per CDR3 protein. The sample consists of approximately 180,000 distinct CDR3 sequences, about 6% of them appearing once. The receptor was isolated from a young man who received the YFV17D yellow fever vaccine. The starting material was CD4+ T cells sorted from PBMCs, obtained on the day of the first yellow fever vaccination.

CDR3 sequence: CASSWTSGSSTDTQYF. CDR3 DNA sequence: TGCGCCAGCAGCTGGACTAGCGGATCTAGCACAGATACGCAGTATTTT. V usage is TRBV5-1 and J usage is TRBJ2-3, with 10 positions matching TRBD2. Trimming removed 3 bases from V and 0 bases from J; junction bases left unmatched: 4. CDR3 length: 16 amino acids. The germline V gene encodes CDR1 SGHRS and CDR2 YFSETQ.